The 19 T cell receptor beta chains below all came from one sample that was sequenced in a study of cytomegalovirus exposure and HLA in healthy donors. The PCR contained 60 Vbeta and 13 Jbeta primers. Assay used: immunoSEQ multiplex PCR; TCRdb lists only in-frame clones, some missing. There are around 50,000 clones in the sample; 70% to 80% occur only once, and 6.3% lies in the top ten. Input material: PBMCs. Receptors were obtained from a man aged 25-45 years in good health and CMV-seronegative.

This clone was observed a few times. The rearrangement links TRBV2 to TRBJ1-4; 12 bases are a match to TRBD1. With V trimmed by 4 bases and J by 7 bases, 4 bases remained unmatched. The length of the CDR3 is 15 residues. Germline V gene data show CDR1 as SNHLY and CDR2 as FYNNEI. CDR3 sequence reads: CASSVGDRGLEKLFF. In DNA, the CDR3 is TGTGCCAGCAGTGTCGGGGACAGGGGGCTTGAAAAACTGTTTTTT.

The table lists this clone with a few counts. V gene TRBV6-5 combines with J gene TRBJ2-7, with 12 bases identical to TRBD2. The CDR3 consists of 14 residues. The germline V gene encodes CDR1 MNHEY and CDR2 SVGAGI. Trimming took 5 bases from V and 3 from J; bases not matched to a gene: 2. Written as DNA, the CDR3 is TGTGCCAGCAGTCAGACTAGCGGGAGCTACGAGCAGTACTTC. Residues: CASSQTSGSYEQYF.

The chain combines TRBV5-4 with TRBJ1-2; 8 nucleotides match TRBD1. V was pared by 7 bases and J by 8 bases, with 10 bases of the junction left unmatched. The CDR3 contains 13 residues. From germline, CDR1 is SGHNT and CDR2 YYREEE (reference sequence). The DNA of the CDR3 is TGTGCCAGCGGCCCAGGGACAGGCGGGGGCTACACCTTC. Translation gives CASGPGTGGGYTF.

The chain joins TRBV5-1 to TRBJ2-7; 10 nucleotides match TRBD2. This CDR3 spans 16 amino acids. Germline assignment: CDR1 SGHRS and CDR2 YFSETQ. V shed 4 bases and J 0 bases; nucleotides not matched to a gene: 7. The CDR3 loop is CASSVASGSSSYEQYF. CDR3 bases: TGCGCCAGCAGCGTGGCTAGCGGGAGCTCCTCCTACGAGCAGTACTTC.

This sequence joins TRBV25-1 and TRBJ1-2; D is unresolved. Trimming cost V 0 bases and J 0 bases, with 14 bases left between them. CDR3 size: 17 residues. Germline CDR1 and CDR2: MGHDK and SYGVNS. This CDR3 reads CASSEYHQALANYGYTF. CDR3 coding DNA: TGTGCCAGCAGTGAATATCACCAGGCTTTAGCTAACTATGGCTACACCTTC.

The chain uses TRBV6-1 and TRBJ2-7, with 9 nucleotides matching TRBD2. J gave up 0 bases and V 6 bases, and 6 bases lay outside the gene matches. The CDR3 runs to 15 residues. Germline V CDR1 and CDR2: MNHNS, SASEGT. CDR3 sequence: CASSVLAGISYEQYF. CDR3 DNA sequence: TGTGCCAGCAGCGTTCTAGCGGGAATCTCCTACGAGCAGTACTTC.

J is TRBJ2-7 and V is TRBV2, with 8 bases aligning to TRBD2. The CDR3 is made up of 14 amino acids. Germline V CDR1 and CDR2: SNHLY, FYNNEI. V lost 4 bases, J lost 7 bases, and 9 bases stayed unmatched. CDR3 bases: TGTGCCAGCAGTGTGGGACTAGGGCCTGAGGAGCAGTACTTC. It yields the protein CASSVGLGPEEQYF.

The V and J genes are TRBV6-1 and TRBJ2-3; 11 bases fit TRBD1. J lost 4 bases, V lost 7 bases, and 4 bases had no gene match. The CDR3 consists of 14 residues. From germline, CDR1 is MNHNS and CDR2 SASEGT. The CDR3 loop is CASTRTGGADTQYF. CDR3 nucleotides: TGTGCCAGCACGAGGACAGGGGGCGCAGATACGCAGTATTTT.

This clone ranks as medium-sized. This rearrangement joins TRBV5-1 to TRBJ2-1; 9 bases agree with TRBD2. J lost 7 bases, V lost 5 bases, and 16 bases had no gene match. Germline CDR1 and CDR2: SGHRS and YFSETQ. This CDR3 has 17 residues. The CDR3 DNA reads TGCGCCAGCAGACAGCGTCACGTAGCGGGGGTGTGGAATGAGCAGTTCTTC. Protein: CASRQRHVAGVWNEQFF.

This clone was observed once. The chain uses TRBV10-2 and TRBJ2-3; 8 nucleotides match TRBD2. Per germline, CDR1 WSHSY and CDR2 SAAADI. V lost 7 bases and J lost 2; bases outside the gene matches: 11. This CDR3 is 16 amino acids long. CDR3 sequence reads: CASTPTSGVNTDTQYF. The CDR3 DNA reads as TGCGCCAGCACGCCAACTAGCGGAGTTAACACAGATACGCAGTATTTT.

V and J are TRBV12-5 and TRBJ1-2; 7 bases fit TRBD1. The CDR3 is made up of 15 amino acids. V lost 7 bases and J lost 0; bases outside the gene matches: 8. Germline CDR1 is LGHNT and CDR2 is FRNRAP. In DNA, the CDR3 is TGTGCTAGTGCCGAGTGGGGACAGTCTAACTATGGCTACACCTTC. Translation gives CASAEWGQSNYGYTF.

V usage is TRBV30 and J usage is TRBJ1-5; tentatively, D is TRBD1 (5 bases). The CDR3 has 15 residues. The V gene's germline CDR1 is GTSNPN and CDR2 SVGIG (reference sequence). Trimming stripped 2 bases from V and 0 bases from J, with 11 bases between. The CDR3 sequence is CAWSSTVTSNQPQHF. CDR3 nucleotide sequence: TGTGCCTGGAGTTCGACAGTTACTAGCAATCAGCCCCAGCATTTT.

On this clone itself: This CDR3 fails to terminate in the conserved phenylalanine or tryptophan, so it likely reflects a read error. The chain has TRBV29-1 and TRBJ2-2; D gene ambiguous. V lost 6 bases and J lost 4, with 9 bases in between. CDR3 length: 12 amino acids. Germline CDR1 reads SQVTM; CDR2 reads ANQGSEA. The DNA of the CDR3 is TGCAGCGTAGGCGGTCTCACCGGGGAGCTGTTTGTT. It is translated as CSVGGLTGELFV.

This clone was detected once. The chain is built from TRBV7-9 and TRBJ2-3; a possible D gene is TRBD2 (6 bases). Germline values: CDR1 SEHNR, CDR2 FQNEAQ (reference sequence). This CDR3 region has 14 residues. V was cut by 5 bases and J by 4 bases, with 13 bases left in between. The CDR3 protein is CASSGGLFSDTQYF. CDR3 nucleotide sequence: TGTGCCAGCAGCGGGGGACTTTTCTCAGATACGCAGTATTTT.

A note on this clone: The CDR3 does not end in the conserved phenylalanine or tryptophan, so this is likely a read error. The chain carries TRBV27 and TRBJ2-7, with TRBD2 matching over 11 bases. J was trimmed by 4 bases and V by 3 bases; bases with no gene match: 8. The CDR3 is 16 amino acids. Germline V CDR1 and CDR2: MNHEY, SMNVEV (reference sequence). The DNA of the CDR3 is TGTGCCAGCAGTTTGACCGGGACTAGCGGCCAATACGAGCAGTACCTC. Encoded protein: CASSLTGTSGQYEQYL.

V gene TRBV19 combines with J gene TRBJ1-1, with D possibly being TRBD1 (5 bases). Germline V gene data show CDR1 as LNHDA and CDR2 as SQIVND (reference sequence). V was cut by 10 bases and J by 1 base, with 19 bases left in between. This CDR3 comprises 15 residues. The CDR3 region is CATTNPGRGNTEAFF. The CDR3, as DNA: TGTGCCACTACGAACCCCGGGAGGGGGAACACTGAAGCTTTCTTT. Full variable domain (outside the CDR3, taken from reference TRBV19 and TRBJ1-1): DGGITQSPKYLFRKEGQNVTLSCEQNLNHDAMYWYRQDPGQGLRLIYYSQIVNDFQKGDIAEGYSVSREKKESFPLTVTSAQKNPTAFYLCATTNPGRGNTEAFFGQGTRLTVV.

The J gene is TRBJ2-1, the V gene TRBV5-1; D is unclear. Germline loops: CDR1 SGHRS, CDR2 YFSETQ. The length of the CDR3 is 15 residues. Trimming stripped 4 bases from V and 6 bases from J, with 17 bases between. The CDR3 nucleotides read TGCGCCAGCAGCAAAGCCCCTGAAGGAGTCAATGAGCAGTTCTTC. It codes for CASSKAPEGVNEQFF.

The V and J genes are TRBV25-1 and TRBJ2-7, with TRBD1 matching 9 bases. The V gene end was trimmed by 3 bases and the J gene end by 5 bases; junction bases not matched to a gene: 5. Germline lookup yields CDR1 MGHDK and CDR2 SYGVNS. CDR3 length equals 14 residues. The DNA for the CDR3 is TGTGCCAGCAGTGACTGGGACAGGGACCACGAGCAGTACTTC. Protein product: CASSDWDRDHEQYF.

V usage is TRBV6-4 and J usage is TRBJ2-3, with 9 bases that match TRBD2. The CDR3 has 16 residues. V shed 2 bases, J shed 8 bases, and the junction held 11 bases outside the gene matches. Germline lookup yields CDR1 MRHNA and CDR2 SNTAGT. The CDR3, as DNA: TGTGCCAGCAGTGACGCTGCGGGAGGGCCGGGGTTTACGCAGTATTTT. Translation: CASSDAAGGPGFTQYF.